The 12 T cell receptor beta chains reported below all come from one sample, sequenced in a study of shared clonotypes between healthy human individuals. Clones were sequenced by immunoSEQ multiplex PCR, and TCRdb holds only the in-frame ones, with some missing. The table has under 1,100,000 clones, around 82% seen once. The sample comprised memory CD4+ T cells from PBMCs. Subset meaning: CD45RA-negative fraction. These receptors originate from a man aged 18 to 35 in good health. Some clones in this sample may be carry-over from other donors' samples.

For this clone: One end of the junction fails to match germline, which may point to a read error. The chain links TRBV28 to TRBJ2-3; a possible D gene is TRBD2 (6 bases). CDR3 length equals 13 residues. Germline V CDR1 and CDR2: MDHEN, SYDVKM. The CDR3 nucleotides read TGTGCCAGCACTTTAAGGGAGGCAGATACGCAGTATTTT. Protein sequence: CASTLREADTQYF.

Comment on this clone: The same CDR3 is also encoded by other DNA sequences in this sample. The rearrangement links TRBV30 to TRBJ1-5; tentative D call: TRBD1 (6 bases). The CDR3 is 13 amino acids. Germline values: CDR1 GTSNPN, CDR2 SVGIG (reference sequence). Trimming removed 5 bases at V and 2 bases at J, with 10 bases between. In DNA, the CDR3 is TGTGCCTGGTCCAACAGGGGCAATCAGCCCCAGCATTTT. It translates to CAWSNRGNQPQHF.

This sequence joins TRBV28 and TRBJ2-4, with TRBD2 as a possible D gene (5 bases). CDR3 length equals 11 residues. V was pared by 5 bases and J by 9 bases, with 8 bases between. In germline, CDR1 is MDHEN, CDR2 SYDVKM. CDR3 sequence reads: CASSIEGIQYF. As DNA, the CDR3 is TGTGCCAGCAGTATCGAGGGCATTCAGTACTTC.

With regard to this clone: The sample carries other DNA sequences with the same CDR3. The chain carries TRBV7-2 and TRBJ2-3; weak D call: TRBD1 (5 bases). CDR1 and CDR2 (germline): SGHTA, FQGNSA. The CDR3 totals 14 residues. Trimming removed 0 bases from V and 3 bases from J, with 7 bases in between. CDR3 coding DNA: TGTGCCAGCAGCTTAGCGGGGCAAACAGATACGCAGTATTTT. Encoded protein: CASSLAGQTDTQYF.

The chain uses TRBV6-5 and TRBJ1-2; 7 bases fit TRBD1. V was pared by 0 bases and J by 6 bases, with 4 bases of the junction left unmatched. The CDR3 sequence is 14 residues long. Looked up from germline, CDR1 is MNHEY and CDR2 is SVGAGI. The CDR3 sequence is CASSYSDRVNGYTF. The CDR3 DNA reads as TGTGCCAGCAGTTACTCAGACAGGGTGAATGGCTACACCTTC.

This chain links TRBV30 with TRBJ2-2; D possibly corresponds to TRBD1 (5 bases). Germline CDR1 GTSNPN, CDR2 SVGIG (reference sequence). Trimming took 2 bases from V and 8 from J, leaving 12 bases between them. There are 13 residues in the CDR3. CDR3 nucleotides: TGTGCCTGGAGTATCAGGGAAGTGGGGGAGCTGTTTTTT. The encoded protein is CAWSIREVGELFF.

This clone appeared a few times. The V gene is TRBV2, the J gene TRBJ2-5; D is uncertain. This CDR3 is built from 15 residues. V lost 4 bases and J 2 bases, leaving 14 bases between the germline ends. Germline loops: CDR1 SNHLY, CDR2 FYNNEI. As DNA, the CDR3 is TGTGCCAGCAGTGGCGGCTTCAGCCTTCAAGAGACCCAGTACTTC. Amino acids: CASSGGFSLQETQYF.

Remarks on this clone: The same CDR3 arises from other DNA sequences in this sample as well. The chain employs TRBV18 and TRBJ2-5, with D uncertain. V shed 3 bases and J shed 3 bases, with 8 bases lying between them. The CDR3 runs 13 residues. CDR1 and CDR2 from the germline V gene are KGHSH and LQKENI. The DNA for the CDR3 is TGTGCCAGCTCACCCTCTGGAAAAGAGACCCAGTACTTC. Translation gives CASSPSGKETQYF.

The chain combines TRBV10-3 with TRBJ2-1; TRBD1 matches 7 bases. V was clipped by 6 bases and J by 8 bases; unmatched bases: 10. This CDR3 spans 14 amino acids. Germline assignment: CDR1 ENHRY and CDR2 SYGVKD. The CDR3 region is CAIRERQGVDEQFF. As DNA, the CDR3 is TGTGCCATCAGAGAGCGGCAGGGGGTCGATGAGCAGTTCTTC.

Regarding this clone: At the DNA level, this CDR3 is encoded by other sequences in the same sample as well. V usage is TRBV7-2 and J usage is TRBJ2-5; D is undetermined. V dropped 5 bases and J dropped 3 bases, with 10 bases sitting between them. The CDR3 is made up of 13 amino acids. Germline CDR1 reads SGHTA; CDR2 reads FQGNSA. The CDR3 nucleotides are TGTGCCAGCAGCCTAACTCGGGAAGAGACCCAGTACTTC. Its translation: CASSLTREETQYF.

The rearrangement links TRBV5-1 to TRBJ2-5; D ambiguous. The germline V and J ends were trimmed by 4 bases and 1 base, with 8 bases remaining between them. Germline V gene lookup returns CDR1 SGHRS and CDR2 YFSETQ. The CDR3 extends over 13 amino acids. The CDR3 region has the DNA TGCGCCAGCAGCAGGATACTCCAAGAGACCCAGTACTTC. This gives the protein CASSRILQETQYF.

This clone was observed a single time. Other DNA sequences of this sample code for an identical CDR3. The chain carries TRBV28 and TRBJ2-2; a possible D gene is TRBD1 (5 bases). The germline V and J ends were trimmed by 2 bases and 4 bases, with 11 bases remaining between them. From germline, CDR1 is MDHEN and CDR2 SYDVKM. This CDR3 is 15 amino acids long. The CDR3 region has the DNA TGTGCCAGCAGTTTAAGTCAGGGTGGCACCGGGGAGCTGTTTTTT. This encodes CASSLSQGGTGELFF.